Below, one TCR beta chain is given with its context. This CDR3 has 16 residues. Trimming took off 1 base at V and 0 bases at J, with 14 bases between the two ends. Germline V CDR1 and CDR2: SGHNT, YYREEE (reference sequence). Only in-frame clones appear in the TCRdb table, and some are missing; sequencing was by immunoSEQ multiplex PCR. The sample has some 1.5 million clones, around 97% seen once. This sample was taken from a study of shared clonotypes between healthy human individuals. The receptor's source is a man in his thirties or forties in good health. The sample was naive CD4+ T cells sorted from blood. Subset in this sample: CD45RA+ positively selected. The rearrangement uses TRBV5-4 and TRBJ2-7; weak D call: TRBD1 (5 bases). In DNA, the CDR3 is TGTGCCAGCAGCTTGCGAGCGACAGCCAGCTCCTACGAGCAGTACTTC. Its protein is CASSLRATASSYEQYF.